The rows below give T cell receptor beta chains drawn from one sample of a study of CD8 T cells in Susac syndrome. TCRdb re-analysed the immunoSEQ multiplex PCR reads in MiXCR, keeping a single row per CDR3 protein. The data show around 280,000 distinct CDR3 sequences, approximately 84% seen once. The sequencing sample was made of CD8+ T cells from PBMCs. Receptors were obtained from a human donor with multiple sclerosis. Both conserved end residues are part of each CDR3. The D gene is left open where the match is weak. Clone sizes are given selectively: once, few, many, or a class where the clone is expanded.

>TRBD2|TRBJ2-3|once|TRBV15
CATTQGRELVDTQYF
TGTGCCACCACCCAAGGGCGGGAGCTAGTAGATACGCAGTATTTT
>TRBD2|TRBJ2-1|.|TRBV7-2
CANDLAGGYNEQFF
TGTGCCAACGATTTAGCGGGAGGGTACAATGAGCAGTTCTTC
>.|TRBJ2-3|.|TRBV29-1
CSVRPSPGAQDTQYF
TGCAGCGTCAGACCTAGCCCTGGAGCCCAAGATACGCAGTATTTT
>TRBD2|TRBJ2-3|.|TRBV5-4
CASSLITSGTDTQYF
TGTGCCAGCAGCTTGATAACTAGCGGTACAGATACGCAGTATTTT
>TRBD2|TRBJ2-1|once|TRBV7-9
CASSLGPAGGVFDEQFF
TGTGCCAGCAGCTTAGGCCCCGCGGGAGGGGTTTTCGATGAGCAGTTCTTC
>TRBD2|TRBJ2-3|few|TRBV11-2
CASRRTSGKGSDTQYF
TGTGCCAGCAGGCGAACTAGCGGGAAGGGGTCAGATACGCAGTATTTT
>.|TRBJ2-7|.|TRBV2
CASSEVPGYEQYF
TGTGCCAGCAGTGAAGTACCGGGCTACGAGCAGTACTTC
>TRBD1|TRBJ1-2|once|TRBV27
CASSSGQGLNYGYTF
TGTGCCAGCAGTTCGGGACAGGGGCTCAACTATGGCTACACCTTC
>TRBD2|TRBJ2-1|.|TRBV14
CASSQGGGRAVRIWYNEQFF
TGTGCCAGCAGCCAAGGGGGCGGGAGGGCAGTCCGAATATGGTACAATGAGCAGTTCTTC
>.|TRBJ2-7|few|TRBV9
CASSLGGTTYEQYF
TGTGCCAGCAGCCTCGGGGGGACAACCTACGAGCAGTACTTC
>.|TRBJ1-2|.|TRBV27
CASSLHLGRYGYTF
TGTGCCAGCAGTTTACACCTCGGCCGCTATGGCTACACCTTC
>TRBD1|TRBJ2-3|.|TRBV28
CASSSYRGQASTDTQYF
TGTGCCAGCAGTTCATACAGGGGTCAGGCAAGCACAGATACGCAGTATTTT
>TRBD1|TRBJ2-7|.|TRBV7-9
CASSSDRGLRHEQYF
TGTGCCAGCAGCTCGGACAGGGGGCTTCGACACGAGCAGTACTTC
>.|TRBJ2-2|.|TRBV4-1
CASTRGNTGELFF
TGCGCCAGCACTAGAGGGAACACCGGGGAGCTGTTTTTT
>TRBD2|TRBJ2-3|.|TRBV10-1
CASRAGGADTQYF
TGCGCCAGCAGAGCGGGAGGAGCGGATACGCAGTATTTT
>.|TRBJ2-7|.|TRBV20-1
CSARGRTTYEQYF
TGCAGTGCTAGAGGAAGGACTACCTACGAGCAGTACTTC
>TRBD2|TRBJ2-3|.|TRBV2
CATQGLAGAVDTQYF
TGTGCCACCCAGGGACTAGCGGGAGCAGTAGATACGCAGTATTTT
>.|TRBJ1-1|.|TRBV2
CASRRTEAFF
TGTGCCAGCAGAAGAACTGAAGCTTTCTTT
>TRBD1|TRBJ1-2|.|TRBV15
CATSRPGQGPSGYTF
TGTGCCACCAGCAGACCGGGACAGGGCCCATCTGGCTACACCTTC
>TRBD1|TRBJ1-4|.|TRBV7-9
CASSLEQGAREKLFF
TGTGCCAGCAGCCTAGAACAGGGGGCCAGGGAAAAACTGTTTTTT
>TRBD2|TRBJ2-6|.|TRBV20-1
CSARDAPAGSSSGANVLTF
TGCAGTGCTAGAGACGCGCCAGCGGGATCCAGCTCTGGGGCTAACGTCCTGACTTTC
>.|TRBJ2-7|.|TRBV7-9
CASSFVHWEQYF
TGTGCCAGCAGCTTTGTCCATTGGGAGCAGTACTTC
>.|TRBJ1-4|.|TRBV5-5
CASSRVLLTEKLFF
TGTGCCAGCAGCCGGGTGTTACTTACCGAAAAACTGTTTTTT
>TRBD1|TRBJ2-7|.|TRBV28
CASSLWTGTYEQYF
TGTGCCAGCAGTTTGTGGACAGGGACCTACGAGCAGTACTTC
>TRBD2|TRBJ2-7|.|TRBV7-9
CASTAQLAAYEQYF
TGTGCCAGCACCGCCCAGCTAGCGGCCTACGAGCAGTACTTC
>.|TRBJ2-5|.|TRBV5-4
CASRGKGRETQYF
TGTGCCAGCCGTGGGAAGGGACGAGAGACCCAGTACTTC
>.|TRBJ1-2|once|TRBV7-9
CASSPTDPLNTNYGYTF
TGTGCCAGCAGCCCGACAGATCCTCTAAATACTAACTATGGCTACACCTTC
>TRBD1|TRBJ1-5|.|TRBV11-2
CASGRDRSNQPQHF
TGTGCCAGCGGTAGGGACAGATCCAATCAGCCCCAGCATTTT
>.|TRBJ2-3|once|TRBV12-3/TRBV12-4
CASSPHPLLDTQYF
TGTGCCAGCAGTCCCCACCCCCTACTAGACACGCAGTATTTT
>.|TRBJ2-4|.|TRBV6-2/TRBV6-3
CASTLQGSDLDIQYF
TGTGCCAGCACCTTACAGGGTAGTGATCTGGACATTCAGTACTTC
>TRBD1|TRBJ2-7|.|TRBV27
CASSPSVTGTYEQYF
TGTGCCAGCAGTCCTTCCGTGACAGGGACCTACGAGCAGTACTTC
>.|TRBJ2-3|.|TRBV11-3
CASSLGEAVTDTQYF
TGTGCCAGCAGCTTAGGGGAGGCGGTCACAGATACGCAGTATTTT
>.|TRBJ2-1|.|TRBV7-9
CASSLGDAWWKFF
TGTGCCAGCAGCTTAGGAGACGCCTGGTGGAAGTTCTTC
>TRBD1|TRBJ2-6|.|TRBV6-5
CASSYIGTGGPNGANVLTF
TGTGCCAGCAGTTACATAGGGACAGGGGGCCCCAATGGGGCCAACGTCCTGACTTTC
>TRBD2|TRBJ2-1|.|TRBV7-6
CASSLVSGLAGGPYNEQFF
TGTGCCAGCAGCTTAGTATCGGGACTAGCGGGGGGACCGTACAATGAGCAGTTCTTC
>.|TRBJ2-3|.|TRBV11-2
CASSLGRQDTQYF
TGTGCCAGCAGCTTAGGTAGACAGGATACGCAGTATTTT
>.|TRBJ1-1|once|TRBV5-4
CASTGRGGTEAFF
TGTGCCAGCACCGGCAGGGGAGGCACTGAAGCTTTCTTT